Listed below are T cell receptor beta chains from one sample, sequenced in a study of blood T cell repertoires in COVID-19. Assay: immunoSEQ multiplex PCR; the TCRdb copy retains only in-frame clones and omits some. The repertoire includes 110,000 to 150,000 clones, around 82% of them detected once, and about 5% sits in the top ten. The sample taken for sequencing was peripheral blood. Source of these receptors: a woman aged 45-65 years with acute or convalescent COVID-19. CDR3s include the opening cysteine and the closing phenylalanine or tryptophan. Clone size is shown for a subset of rows, as once, few, many or a class of expanded clone.

clone_size j_call v_call cdr3_aa
NA TRBJ1-5 TRBV24-1 CATSDLNATGGNQPQHF
NA TRBJ2-7 TRBV19 CASSLRTLYEQYF
NA TRBJ1-1 TRBV6-5 CASSYSGSTEAFF
NA TRBJ2-1 TRBV4-2 CASSQDGRGGNYNEQFF
NA TRBJ1-1 TRBV6-5 CASSPRNTEAFF
NA TRBJ1-4 TRBV9 CASSGGTGLNEKLFF
NA TRBJ1-1 TRBV4-1 CASSQGSGGGGTEAFF
NA TRBJ2-7 TRBV5-1 CASSLARTDGGRSYEQYF
NA TRBJ1-6 TRBV27 CASSEPTGFGHNSPLHF
NA TRBJ1-3 TRBV19 CASSTRDNGNTIYF
once TRBJ1-4 TRBV7-9 CASSFPRQGANEKLFF
NA TRBJ1-1 TRBV3-1/TRBV3-2 CASSRKSGGGTEAFF
few TRBJ1-2 TRBV7-8 CASSLEEYGYTF
NA TRBJ1-1 TRBV7-9 CASSLQGPRDTEAFF
NA TRBJ1-1 TRBV5-1 CASSSSGIPEAFF
NA TRBJ2-7 TRBV5-4 CASSLALAGGHEQYF
NA TRBJ1-5 TRBV7-2 CASSLESGQPQHF
NA TRBJ2-7 TRBV6-5 CASGESGQGYEQYF
many TRBJ2-7 TRBV19 CASSDGLAGGIYEQYF
NA TRBJ2-5 TRBV4-3 CASSQESRGIQETQYF
NA TRBJ2-7 TRBV4-3 CASSQDRSQGRVDEQYF
NA TRBJ2-5 TRBV3-1/TRBV3-2 CASSQPKDRVFSETQYF
few TRBJ1-1 TRBV18 CASSPGTGGFGTEAFF
NA TRBJ2-7 TRBV14 CASSQKHNSYEQYF
NA TRBJ1-3 TRBV12-3/TRBV12-4 CASKGDTIYF
NA TRBJ1-4 TRBV4-3 CASSHFPRDQGNEKLFF
NA TRBJ1-6 TRBV6-5 CASRIDRDRSPLHF
few TRBJ1-5 TRBV15 CATSIIGQGLGSNQPQHF
NA TRBJ1-5 TRBV5-6 CASSLHRAQPQHF
NA TRBJ1-4 TRBV5-8 CASSSFQTGMANEKLFF
NA TRBJ2-5 TRBV24-1 CATSDTGQGGTQYF
NA TRBJ2-1 TRBV6-5 CASSYQAGTTYNEQFF
NA TRBJ2-3 TRBV24-1 CATSDPNRQGSIFTDTQYF
few TRBJ1-2 TRBV6-6 CASSSDRDGYTF
few TRBJ2-1 TRBV27 CASSYGSGTSFNEQFF
NA TRBJ1-4 TRBV7-9 CASSFGEPAEKLFF
NA TRBJ1-6 TRBV7-9 CASSLDTGGQSPLHF
NA TRBJ1-3 TRBV18 CASSPIVGANSGNTIYF
NA TRBJ2-1 TRBV6-2/TRBV6-3 CASSSTSGGPNEQFF
NA TRBJ2-1 TRBV6-5 CASSPLGSSYNEQFF
NA TRBJ1-3 TRBV28 CASGKQGISGNTIYF
NA TRBJ2-7 TRBV9 CASSVLTGGDEQYF
NA TRBJ2-5 TRBV7-6 CASSLVPTGQGETQYF
NA TRBJ1-6 TRBV9 CASSVALGTEHSPLHF
NA TRBJ1-2 TRBV28 CASRAADGYGYTF
NA TRBJ2-1 TRBV7-3 CASSLSSGGFDNEQFF
NA TRBJ1-5 TRBV4-2 CASSQDRGGVNQPQHF
NA TRBJ1-3 TRBV5-1 CASTRGEGGNTIYF